The clone carrying this T cell receptor beta chain was seen only a few times. Here immunoSEQ multiplex PCR was the method, and the copy in TCRdb shows in-frame clones only, minus some. The data hold roughly 40,000 clones, with about 88% observed a single time. CDR1 and CDR2 (germline): SGHKS, YYEKEE (reference sequence). The CDR3 contains 17 residues. V gave up 0 bases and J gave up 0 bases, with 15 bases separating them. These data are taken from a study of blood T cell repertoires in COVID-19. Study summary: Sample material is recorded as cDNA or gDNA derived from T cells, B-cell-depleted T cells, or PBMCs.

The TCR sequence derives from a human donor in a cohort sampled during active COVID-19. This sequence joins TRBV5-5 and TRBJ1-1, with D possibly TRBD1 on 6 matching bases. The sample taken for sequencing was peripheral blood. The CDR3 DNA reads TGTGCCAGCAGCTTGGGTAGGTCAGGGGTAATGAACACTGAAGCTTTCTTT. It codes for CASSLGRSGVMNTEAFF.